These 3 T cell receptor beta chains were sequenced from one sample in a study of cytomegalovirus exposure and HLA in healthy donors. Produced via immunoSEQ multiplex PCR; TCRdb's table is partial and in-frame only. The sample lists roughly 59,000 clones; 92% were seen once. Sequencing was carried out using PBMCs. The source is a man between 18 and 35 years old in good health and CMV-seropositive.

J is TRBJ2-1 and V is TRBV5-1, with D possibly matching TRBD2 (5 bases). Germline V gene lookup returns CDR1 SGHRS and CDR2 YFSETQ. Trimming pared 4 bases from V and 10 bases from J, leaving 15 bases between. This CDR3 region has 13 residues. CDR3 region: CASSQDVSGEQFF. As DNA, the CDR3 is TGCGCCAGCAGCCAGGACGTCTCGGGGGAGCAGTTCTTC.

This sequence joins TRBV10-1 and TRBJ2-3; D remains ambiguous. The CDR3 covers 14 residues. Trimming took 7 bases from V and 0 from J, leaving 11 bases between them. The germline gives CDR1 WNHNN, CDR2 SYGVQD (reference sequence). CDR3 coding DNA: TGCGCCAGCAAGCGAGACCTTAGCACAGATACGCAGTATTTT. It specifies CASKRDLSTDTQYF.

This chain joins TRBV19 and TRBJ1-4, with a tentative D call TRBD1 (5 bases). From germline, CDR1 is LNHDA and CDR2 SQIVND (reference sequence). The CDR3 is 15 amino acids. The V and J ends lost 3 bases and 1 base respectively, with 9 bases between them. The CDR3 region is CASSIGGLTNEKLFF. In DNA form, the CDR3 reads TGTGCCAGTAGTATCGGGGGACTAACTAATGAAAAACTGTTTTTT. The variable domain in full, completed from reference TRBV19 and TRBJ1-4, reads DGGITQSPKYLFRKEGQNVTLSCEQNLNHDAMYWYRQDPGQGLRLIYYSQIVNDFQKGDIAEGYSVSREKKESFPLTVTSAQKNPTAFYLCASSIGGLTNEKLFFGSGTQLSVL.